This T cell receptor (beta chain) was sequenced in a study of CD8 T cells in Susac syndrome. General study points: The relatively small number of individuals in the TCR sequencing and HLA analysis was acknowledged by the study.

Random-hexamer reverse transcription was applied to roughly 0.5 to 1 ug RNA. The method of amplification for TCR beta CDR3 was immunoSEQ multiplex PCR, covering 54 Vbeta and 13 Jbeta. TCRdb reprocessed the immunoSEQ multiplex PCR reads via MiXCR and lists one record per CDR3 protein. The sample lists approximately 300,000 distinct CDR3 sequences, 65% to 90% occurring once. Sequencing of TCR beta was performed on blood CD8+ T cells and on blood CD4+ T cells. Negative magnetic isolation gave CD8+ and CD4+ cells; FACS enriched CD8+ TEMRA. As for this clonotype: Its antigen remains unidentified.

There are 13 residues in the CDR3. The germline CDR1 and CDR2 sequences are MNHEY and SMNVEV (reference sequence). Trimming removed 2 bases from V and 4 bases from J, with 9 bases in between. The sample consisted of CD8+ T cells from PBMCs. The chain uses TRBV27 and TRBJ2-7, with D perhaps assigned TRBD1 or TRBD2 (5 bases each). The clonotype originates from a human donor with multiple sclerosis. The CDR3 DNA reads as TGTGCCAGCAGTTTAGGCAGGGAGTACGAGCAGTACTTC. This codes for CASSLGREYEQYF.